Listed here are 23 T cell receptor beta chains from one sample, sequenced in a study of blood T cell repertoires in COVID-19. Profiled with immunoSEQ multiplex PCR; TCRdb holds only in-frame clones, not every one. The sample includes 95,000 to 130,000 clones, less than 90% seen only once; the top ten take approximately 2.1%. The sequenced sample was peripheral blood. All receptors come from a young man with acute or convalescent COVID-19.

The chain couples TRBV7-2 to TRBJ2-7; 8 bases map to TRBD1. The CDR3 runs to 14 residues. Unmatched junction bases numbered 2, after V lost 1 base and J lost 3 bases. Germline values: CDR1 SGHTA, CDR2 FQGNSA. Here the CDR3 DNA reads TGTGCCAGCAGCTTAGGGACAGGGCTCTACGAGCAGTACTTC. This encodes CASSLGTGLYEQYF.

Comment on this clone: One end of the junction fails to match germline, which may point to a read error. V is TRBV7-7 and J is TRBJ1-3, with 8 nucleotides matching TRBD1. The CDR3 contains 15 residues. Germline V CDR1 and CDR2: SSHAT, FNYEAQ (reference sequence). CDR3 in DNA: TGTGCTAGCAGCCCTGACAGGGGCTCTGGAAACACCATATATTTT. Its translation is CASSPDRGSGNTIYF.

The rearrangement links TRBV29-1 to TRBJ2-2; 12 bases align to TRBD2. J gave up 1 base and V 7 bases, and 7 bases lay outside the gene matches. This CDR3 is 16 amino acids long. CDR1 is SQVTM and CDR2 is ANQGSEA in the germline V gene. CDR3 nucleotide sequence: TGCAGCGCCCTGACTAGCGGGAGAGTGAACACCGGGGAGCTGTTTTTT. It yields the protein CSALTSGRVNTGELFF.

This clone appeared a single time. The chain links TRBV5-4 to TRBJ2-2; a weak D match, TRBD2 (6 bases). Trimming took 4 bases from V and 1 from J, leaving 14 bases between them. CDR3 length equals 16 residues. Germline V gene data show CDR1 as SGHNT and CDR2 as YYREEE (reference sequence). The CDR3 region has the DNA TGTGCCAGCAGCCCCCCCGGGACTCTGAACACCGGGGAGCTGTTTTTT. Translation: CASSPPGTLNTGELFF.

The rearrangement joins TRBV19 to TRBJ2-2; D may be TRBD2 (6 bases). The CDR3 totals 13 residues. The germline CDR1 and CDR2 sequences are LNHDA and SQIVND (reference sequence). V shed 5 bases and J shed 6 bases, with 10 bases lying between them. The DNA for the CDR3 is TGTGCCAGTAGTTCCACTAGCTCCGGGGAGCTGTTTTTT. Translated, it gives CASSSTSSGELFF.

J is TRBJ1-2 and V is TRBV6-2 or TRBV6-3; 7 bases are shared with TRBD1. Per germline, CDR1 MNHEY and CDR2 SVGEGT. J lost 0 bases, V lost 2 bases, and 12 bases had no gene match. The CDR3 extends over 18 amino acids. The CDR3 loop is CASSYDRERSGANYGYTF. The CDR3 coding sequence is TGTGCCAGCAGTTACGACAGGGAGAGATCAGGGGCTAACTATGGCTACACCTTC.

This chain links TRBV2 with TRBJ2-1; 11 nucleotides agree with TRBD2. This CDR3 region has 19 residues. Per the germline V gene, CDR1 is SNHLY and CDR2 is FYNNEI. The junction had 16 bases not matched to a gene; V was cut back by 4 bases and J by 5 bases. CDR3 sequence: CASSVWASGGLLWDNEQFF. Written as DNA, the CDR3 is TGTGCCAGCAGTGTATGGGCTAGCGGGGGGCTTCTTTGGGACAATGAGCAGTTCTTC.

This sequence joins TRBV25-1 and TRBJ2-5; D possibly corresponds to TRBD1 (5 bases). V lost 6 bases to trimming and J lost 10 bases, with 18 bases between them. Germline V CDR1 and CDR2: MGHDK, SYGVNS. This CDR3 is built from 13 residues. The CDR3 sequence is CASSREAFLGQYF. CDR3 bases: TGTGCCAGCAGCAGGGAAGCCTTTTTAGGCCAGTACTTC.

The chain employs TRBV19 and TRBJ1-5; 10 bases are shared with TRBD1. The CDR3 consists of 16 residues. The junction had 8 bases not matched to a gene; V was cut back by 3 bases and J by 6 bases. Germline V CDR1 and CDR2: LNHDA, SQIVND (reference sequence). CDR3 amino acids: CASSMPGQGIPQPQHF. The CDR3 nucleotides read TGTGCCAGTAGTATGCCGGGACAGGGGATTCCTCAGCCCCAGCATTTT. The complete variable domain, with remaining parts taken from reference TRBV19 and TRBJ1-5, reads DGGITQSPKYLFRKEGQNVTLSCEQNLNHDAMYWYRQDPGQGLRLIYYSQIVNDFQKGDIAEGYSVSREKKESFPLTVTSAQKNPTAFYLCASSMPGQGIPQPQHFGDGTRLSIL.

The gene calls are TRBV9 and TRBJ1-2; D possibly corresponds to TRBD1 (6 bases). The CDR3 is made up of 14 amino acids. V gave up 4 bases and J gave up 4 bases, with 14 bases separating them. Germline CDR1 and CDR2: SGDLS and YYNGEE. CDR3 in amino acids: CASSPRTVLYGYTF. DNA for the CDR3: TGTGCCAGCAGCCCCCGGACAGTCCTCTATGGCTACACCTTC.

This clone was seen a few times. This chain joins TRBV6-5 and TRBJ1-1; 7 bases are shared with TRBD1. In germline, CDR1 is MNHEY, CDR2 SVGAGI. The CDR3 is 14 residues long. V trimming: 7 bases; J trimming: 1 base; junction bases outside the gene matches: 6. The CDR3 protein is CASKWDRKNTEAFF. CDR3 in DNA: TGTGCCAGCAAATGGGACAGAAAGAACACTGAAGCTTTCTTT.

The J gene is TRBJ1-1, the V gene TRBV2, with D maybe TRBD1 (5 bases). V gave up 2 bases and J gave up 1 base, with 8 bases separating them. The V gene's germline CDR1 is SNHLY and CDR2 FYNNEI. This CDR3 spans 14 amino acids. CDR3 in DNA: TGTGCCAGCAGTGAACAAAGGGGGAACACTGAAGCTTTCTTT. Translating gives CASSEQRGNTEAFF. The whole variable domain, remainder taken from reference TRBV2 and TRBJ1-1, is EPEVTQTPSHQVTQMGQEVILRCVPISNHLYFYWYRQILGQKVEFLVSFYNNEISEKSEIFDDQFSVERPDGSNFTLKIRSTKLEDSAMYFCASSEQRGNTEAFFGQGTRLTVV.

The chain employs TRBV9 and TRBJ2-5, with TRBD2 identical over 9 bases. The CDR3 sequence is 16 residues long. V lost 4 bases to trimming and J lost 0 bases; unmatched junction nucleotides: 7. Germline V gives CDR1 SGDLS, CDR2 YYNGEE. The CDR3 sequence: CASSLGLASYQETQYF. CDR3 bases: TGTGCCAGCAGCCTCGGACTAGCGTCGTACCAAGAGACCCAGTACTTC.

This clone showed up just a few times. This rearrangement joins TRBV20-1 to TRBJ1-5; D is ambiguous. The CDR3 is 13 amino acids. V was clipped by 3 bases and J by 1 base, with 7 bases between them. CDR1 and CDR2 from the germline V gene are DFQATT and SNEGSKA (reference sequence). The DNA of the CDR3 is TGCAGTGCTAGTGGCGCCAGCAATCAGCCCCAGCATTTT. Its protein is CSASGASNQPQHF.

This chain connects TRBV7-6 to TRBJ2-5; 9 nucleotides align to TRBD2. The germline V gene has CDR1 SGHVS and CDR2 FNYEAQ. This CDR3 region has 15 residues. The V gene end was trimmed by 5 bases and the J gene end by 3 bases; junction bases not matched to a gene: 7. The CDR3 reads CASSRSRLAEETQYF. CDR3 in DNA: TGTGCCAGCAGCCGATCCAGACTAGCGGAAGAGACCCAGTACTTC.

J is TRBJ1-1 and V is TRBV5-8, with TRBD1 identical over 11 bases. Germline CDR1 reads SGHTS; CDR2 reads YDEGEE. CDR3 length equals 16 residues. Trimming took 3 bases from V and 5 from J; bases not matched to a gene: 9. CDR3 nucleotide sequence: TGTGCCAGCAGCTGGTGGACAGGGGGCTTGCGGACTGAAGCTTTCTTT. Amino acids: CASSWWTGGLRTEAFF.

As DNA, the CDR3 is TGCGCCAGCAGCCAAGATGGAGGAGGGAGTGGAAACACCATATATTTT. Translating gives CASSQDGGGSGNTIYF. The J gene is TRBJ1-3, the V gene TRBV4-3; D is unclear. Per the germline V gene, CDR1 is LGHNA and CDR2 is YSLEER. V dropped 0 bases and J dropped 3 bases, with 12 bases sitting between them. The CDR3 runs to 16 residues.

This clone was counted a few times. V is TRBV20-1 and J is TRBJ2-1, with D perhaps TRBD1 (7 bases). The CDR3 is made up of 15 amino acids. V was shortened by 3 bases and J by 4 bases, with 16 bases between the two germline ends. In germline, CDR1 is DFQATT, CDR2 SNEGSKA (reference sequence). CDR3 sequence reads: CSASRRDRDYNEQFF. CDR3 in DNA: TGCAGTGCTAGTAGGAGGGACAGAGATTACAATGAGCAGTTCTTC.

The chain links TRBV28 to TRBJ1-4; 7 bases agree with TRBD1. V was clipped by 6 bases and J by 6 bases; unmatched bases: 10. The CDR3 runs 15 residues. Germline CDR1 is MDHEN and CDR2 is SYDVKM. In DNA form, the CDR3 reads TGTGCCAGCAGCACAACAGGGGCGATACATGAAAAACTGTTTTTT. This sequence encodes CASSTTGAIHEKLFF.

V is TRBV7-2 and J is TRBJ1-6; TRBD1 aligns across 9 bases. Germline lookup yields CDR1 SGHTA and CDR2 FQGNSA. The CDR3 spans 13 residues. V was clipped by 6 bases and J by 6 bases; unmatched bases: 0. CDR3 DNA sequence: TGTGCCAGCAGGGACAGGGGTAATTCACCCCTCCACTTT. Protein: CASRDRGNSPLHF.

This chain uses TRBV9 with TRBJ2-5, with 8 bases lining up with TRBD2. V dropped 0 bases and J dropped 1; count of bases not matched to a gene: 8. The CDR3 contains 17 residues. Germline V gene data show CDR1 as SGDLS and CDR2 as YYNGEE. CDR3 region: CASSVDFTSGLQETQYF. The CDR3 DNA reads TGTGCCAGCAGCGTAGATTTCACTAGCGGACTCCAAGAGACCCAGTACTTC.

This clone was seen only once. The CDR3 coding sequence is TGTGCCAGCAGTTACTCGATGGAGGCCGGGGAGCTGTTTTTT. It translates to CASSYSMEAGELFF. The rearrangement uses TRBV6-2 or TRBV6-3 and TRBJ2-2, with a possible D match to TRBD2 (5 bases). The germline CDR1 and CDR2 sequences are MNHEY and SVGEGT. V was trimmed by 0 bases and J by 6 bases, leaving 8 bases between them. This CDR3 region has 14 residues.

The V and J genes are TRBV5-1 and TRBJ2-1, with no clear D. The CDR3 runs to 15 residues. Germline values: CDR1 SGHRS, CDR2 YFSETQ. V was clipped by 0 bases and J by 0 bases, with 7 bases between them. The CDR3 DNA is TGCGCCAGCAGCTTGGGGCGGAGCTCCTACAATGAGCAGTTCTTC. Translating gives CASSLGRSSYNEQFF. The whole variable domain, filled in from reference TRBV5-1 and TRBJ2-1, reads KAGVTQTPRYLIKTRGQQVTLSCSPISGHRSVSWYQQTPGQGLQFLFEYFSETQRNKGNFPGRFSGRQFSNSRSEMNVSTLELGDSALYLCASSLGRSSYNEQFFGPGTRLTVL.